A single T cell receptor (beta chain) is shown here with its context. Its antigen remains unknown. Per germline, CDR1 SNHLY and CDR2 FYNNEI. The CDR3 has 13 amino acids. V lost 6 bases and J lost 7, with 16 bases in between. This entry is derived from a study of T-cell memory formation after mild COVID-19. Using its own MiXCR run on the 5' RACE reads, TCRdb lists one record per CDR3 protein. The data contain some 290,000 distinct CDR3 sequences, about 16% of them singletons. Study-level findings and limits: Of the contracting clones, CD4+ ones lay mainly in CM and EM, and CD8+ ones in EMRA. Clones that shrank (day 15 to 85) were balanced CD4/CD8, whereas later expanders leaned CD4+. A subset of responding clones appeared in pre-infection memory, suggesting cross-reactive memory joined.

Sequenced sample: PBMCs or a T cell subset sorted from them (not recorded which). The chain has TRBV2 and TRBJ2-7; no clear D. The sequence derives from a man younger than 30 who had mild COVID-19 (a few samples of this study predate the infection). Cell type and time point are not known. The CDR3: CASSEIGFREQYV. CDR3 bases: TGTGCCAGCAGCGAGATCGGGTTCCGAGAGCAGTACGTC.